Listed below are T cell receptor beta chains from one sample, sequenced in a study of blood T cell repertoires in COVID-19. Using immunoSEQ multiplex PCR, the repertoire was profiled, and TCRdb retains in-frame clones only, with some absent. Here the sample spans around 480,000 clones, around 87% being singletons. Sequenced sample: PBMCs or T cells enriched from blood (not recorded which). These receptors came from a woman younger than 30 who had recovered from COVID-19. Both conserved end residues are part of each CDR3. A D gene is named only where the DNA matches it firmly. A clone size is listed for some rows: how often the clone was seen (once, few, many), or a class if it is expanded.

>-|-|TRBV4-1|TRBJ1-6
TGCGCCAGCAGCGAGGGAGGGGGGAGGAATTCACCCCTCCACTTT
CASSEGGGRNSPLHF
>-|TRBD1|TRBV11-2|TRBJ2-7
TGTGCCAGCCTGACAGGGCTTGGTTCCTACGAGCAGTACTTC
CASLTGLGSYEQYF
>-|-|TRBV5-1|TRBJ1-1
TGCGCCAGCAGCTTCCCCGGGGTCCCGGGTGCTTTCTTT
CASSFPGVPGAFF
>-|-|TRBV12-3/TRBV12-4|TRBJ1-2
TGTGCCAGCAGTTATGCGAGAGTCTATGGCTACACCTTC
CASSYARVYGYTF
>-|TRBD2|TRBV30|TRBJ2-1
TGTGCCTGGAGCGGAGCGGGGGGTGAGCAGTTCTTC
CAWSGAGGEQFF
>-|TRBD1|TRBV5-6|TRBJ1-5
TGTGCCAGCAGCTCAGGGGGCTTTAGCAATCAGCCCCAGCATTTT
CASSSGGFSNQPQHF
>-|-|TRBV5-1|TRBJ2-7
TGCGCCAGCAGCTTGGGACTCACGGTGGGGCCTTATGAGCAGTACTTC
CASSLGLTVGPYEQYF
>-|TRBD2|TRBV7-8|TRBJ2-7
TGTGCCAGCAGCGTGCGGACTAGCGGTCCTTACGAGCAGTACTTC
CASSVRTSGPYEQYF
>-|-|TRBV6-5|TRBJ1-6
TGTGCCAGCAGTTCGAATTCACCCCTCCACTTT
CASSSNSPLHF
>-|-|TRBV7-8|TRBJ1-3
TGTGCCAGCAGCTTAGCGGGGGGGGCCTCTGGAAACACCATATATTTT
CASSLAGGASGNTIYF
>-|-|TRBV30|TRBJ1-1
TGTGCCCAGTCAAAGGCGGGGGAGCACACTGAAGCTTTCTTT
CAQSKAGEHTEAFF
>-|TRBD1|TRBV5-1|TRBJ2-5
TGCGCCAGCAGCCTGAGAGGGACAGCCGAAGAGACCCAGTACTTC
CASSLRGTAEETQYF
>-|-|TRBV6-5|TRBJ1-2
TGTGCCAGCAGTTTACGGGTGATTGGCTATGGCTACACCTTC
CASSLRVIGYGYTF
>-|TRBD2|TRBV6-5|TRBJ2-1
TGTGCCAGCAGTCACATAGCGGGGGGGCAGAAAGAGCAGTTCTTC
CASSHIAGGQKEQFF
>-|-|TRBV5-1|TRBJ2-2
TGCGCCAGCAGCTTGGAGGACATCGCGAACACCGGGGAGCTGTTTTTT
CASSLEDIANTGELFF
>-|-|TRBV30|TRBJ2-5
TGTGCCTGGAGGACTCTTCAAGAGACCCAGTACTTC
CAWRTLQETQYF
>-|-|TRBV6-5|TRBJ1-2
TGTGCCAGTTTTAACCAGGGGCCAGACTATGGCTACACCTTC
CASFNQGPDYGYTF
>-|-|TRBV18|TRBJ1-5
TGTGCCAGCTCACCCAGACTGAACTATCAGCCCCAGCATTTT
CASSPRLNYQPQHF
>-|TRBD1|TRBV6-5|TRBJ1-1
TGTGCCAGCAACCCACAGGGGCTCGGGGTCACTGAAGCTTTCTTT
CASNPQGLGVTEAFF
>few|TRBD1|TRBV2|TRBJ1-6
TGTGCCAGCAGCAGACAGGGCCGCTCCTATAATTCACCCCTCCACTTT
CASSRQGRSYNSPLHF
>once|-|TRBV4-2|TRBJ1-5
TGTGCCAGCAGCCAAGAAGAGTATCAGCCCCAGCATTTT
CASSQEEYQPQHF
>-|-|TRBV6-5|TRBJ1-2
TGTGCCACTCGGGGAGCTAACTATGGCTACACCTTC
CATRGANYGYTF
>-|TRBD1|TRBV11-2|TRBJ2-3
TGTGCCAGCAGCCTTACAGGGGATGTTAAGCAGTATTTT
CASSLTGDVKQYF
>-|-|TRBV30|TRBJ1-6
TGTGCCTGGAGTGACAGGGAGCACTCACCCCTCCACTTT
CAWSDREHSPLHF
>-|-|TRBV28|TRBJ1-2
TGTGCCACTCCGCGGGGGGACGGTGGGAGAGGCTACACCTTC
CATPRGDGGRGYTF
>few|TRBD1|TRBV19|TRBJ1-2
TGTGCCACGGCCCCCCGGGACAGGAGATATGGCTACACCTTC
CATAPRDRRYGYTF
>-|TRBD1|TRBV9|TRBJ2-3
TGTGCCAGCAGCGTTTCGGGGGGACAGGGGGACTCTCCGGATACGCAGTATTTT
CASSVSGGQGDSPDTQYF
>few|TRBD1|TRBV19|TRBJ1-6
TGTGCCAGTAGCACTTTACAGGGGAGGAATTCACCCCTCCACTTT
CASSTLQGRNSPLHF
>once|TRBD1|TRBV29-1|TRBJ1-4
TGCAGCGTTAAAGGGACAGAAACTAATGAAAAACTGTTTTTT
CSVKGTETNEKLFF
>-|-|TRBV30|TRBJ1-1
TGTGCCTGGAGTCGCAGGATGGAGGACACTGAAGCTTTCTTT
CAWSRRMEDTEAFF
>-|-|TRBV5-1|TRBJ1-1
TGCGCCAGCAGCTTGTCTCCAGGAACGACTGAAGCTTTCTTT
CASSLSPGTTEAFF
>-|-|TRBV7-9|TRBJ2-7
TGTGCCAGCAGCTTAGTCGGCGGGGGCCTCTACGAGCAGTACTTC
CASSLVGGGLYEQYF
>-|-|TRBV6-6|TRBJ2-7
TGTGCCAGCAGTTTTGTCGGCGAGCAGTACTTC
CASSFVGEQYF
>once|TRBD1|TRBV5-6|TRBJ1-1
TGTGCCAGCAGCTTGGCGAAAGGGACAGGGTACACTGAAGCTTTCTTT
CASSLAKGTGYTEAFF
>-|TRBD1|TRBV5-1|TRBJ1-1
TGCGCCAGCGGGGACAGGGGGACTGACACTGAAGCTTTCTTT
CASGDRGTDTEAFF
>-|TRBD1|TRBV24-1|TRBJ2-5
TGTGCCACCAGTGATCCCAAACAGGGGGCGGGAGAGACCCAGTACTTC
CATSDPKQGAGETQYF
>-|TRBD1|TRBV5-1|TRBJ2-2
TGCGCCAGCAGCTTGGGAGGCACAGGGGACATGAACACCGGGGAGCTGTTTTTT
CASSLGGTGDMNTGELFF
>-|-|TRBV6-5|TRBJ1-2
TGTGCCAGCAGACCCCATTCGACAGTAGCCTATGGCTACACCTTC
CASRPHSTVAYGYTF
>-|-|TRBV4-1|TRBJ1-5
TGCGCCAGCAGTCCCACAGCCAGCAATCAGCCCCAGCATTTT
CASSPTASNQPQHF
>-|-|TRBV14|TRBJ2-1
TGTGCCAGCAGCCCCCCGGAGGGGGAGCAGTTCTTC
CASSPPEGEQFF
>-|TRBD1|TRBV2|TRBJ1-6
TGTGCCAGCAGTGCGCAGGGGGACCCACCCCTCCACTTT
CASSAQGDPPLHF
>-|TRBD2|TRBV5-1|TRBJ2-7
TGCGCCAGCAGACCCTCTGGACTAGCGGGGGGGAAGACCTACGAGCAGTACTTC
CASRPSGLAGGKTYEQYF